The sequence of this T cell receptor (beta chain) was determined in a study of early T cells in non-severe SARS-CoV-2 infection. MiXCR, applied by TCRdb to the 5' RACE reads, yields one record per CDR3 protein. This repertoire shows roughly 28,000 distinct CDR3 sequences, 5.1% found once; its top ten account for 2% to 3%. This CDR3 is built from 17 residues. The germline V gene encodes CDR1 KGHDR and CDR2 SFDVKD. J lost 3 bases, V lost 0 bases, and 5 bases had no gene match. Relative to its sample, this clonotype is medium-sized. The sequence derives from an adult who was a healthcare worker with PCR-confirmed SARS-CoV-2 infection or an uninfected control (not recorded which). V is TRBV24-1 and J is TRBJ2-1, with 9 bases aligning to TRBD2. Sequenced input: whole blood. CDR3 nucleotides: TGTGCCACCAGTGATTTGCGTCCTAGCGGGAACTACAATGAGCAGTTCTTC. This codes for CATSDLRPSGNYNEQFF.